The rows below give T cell receptor beta chains drawn from one sample of a study of OX40 agonist ivuxolimab in advanced cancers. TCRdb keeps only in-frame clones here, not all; method: immunoSEQ multiplex PCR. The sample lists 81,000 or so clones; 85% to 90% were seen once. The starting material was CD4+ or CD8+ T cells sorted from blood, obtained in a trial of the OX40 agonist ivuxolimab. The source of these receptors is an adult with an advanced solid tumor such as melanoma, head and neck, liver or kidney cancer. The CDR3 runs from the conserved cysteine through the conserved F or W. The D gene is left open where the match is weak. Clone size, where shown, is once, few, many, or a class for clones that have expanded.

J,D,size,V,CDR3,DNA
TRBJ1-1,.,.,TRBV12-5,CASGPPLRNSDTEAFF,TGTGCTAGTGGTCCCCCCCTGCGGAACTCAGACACTGAAGCTTTCTTT
TRBJ2-3,.,.,TRBV5-1,CASSLWTATDTQYF,TGCGCCAGCAGCCTCTGGACAGCCACAGATACGCAGTATTTT
TRBJ2-5,TRBD2,.,TRBV11-2,CASSLGSSGGYETQYF,TGTGCCAGCAGCTTAGGCTCTAGCGGGGGGTATGAGACCCAGTACTTC
TRBJ2-1,.,.,TRBV21-1,CASSKEGRGGPNCPSYNEQFF,TGTGCCAGCAGCAAAGAGGGCCGTGGGGGCCCTAATTGTCCCTCCTACAATGAGCAGTTCTTC
TRBJ2-3,.,once,TRBV29-1,CSLGGPPDTQYF,TGCAGCCTGGGGGGGCCGCCAGATACGCAGTATTTT
TRBJ1-2,TRBD1,.,TRBV19,CASSYLQGAFYGYTF,TGTGCCAGTAGTTACCTTCAGGGGGCTTTCTATGGCTACACCTTC
TRBJ2-5,TRBD2,.,TRBV5-1,CASRIGRERQETQYF,TGCGCCTCCCGTATCGGGAGGGAACGGCAAGAGACCCAGTACTTC
TRBJ1-1,.,.,TRBV7-2,CASSPLLGNTEAFF,TGTGCCAGCAGCCCCTTGTTGGGGAACACTGAAGCTTTCTTT
TRBJ1-5,.,.,TRBV28,CASSLIFPGGRTDQPQHF,TGTGCCAGCAGTTTAATTTTCCCCGGGGGCAGAACGGATCAGCCCCAGCATTTT
TRBJ1-2,TRBD1,.,TRBV18,CASSPPGQGDYGYTF,TGTGCCAGCTCACCCCCGGGACAGGGAGACTATGGCTACACCTTC
TRBJ1-2,.,.,TRBV11-2,CASSPEENYGYTF,TGTGCCAGCAGCCCTGAGGAGAACTATGGCTACACCTTC
TRBJ2-7,.,.,TRBV11-2,CASSLDISYEQYF,TGTGCCAGCAGCTTAGATATTTCCTACGAGCAGTACTTC
TRBJ1-4,.,.,TRBV2,CASSPSGGEKLFF,TGTGCCAGCTCTCCGTCGGGGGGTGAAAAACTGTTTTTT
TRBJ1-1,.,.,TRBV19,CASSISGNTEAFF,TGTGCCAGTAGTATCAGCGGGAACACTGAAGCTTTCTTT
TRBJ2-5,.,.,TRBV28,CASRFGTETQYF,TGTGCCAGCAGATTTGGGACCGAGACCCAGTACTTC
TRBJ2-1,.,.,TRBV19,CASSNRGVNEQFF,TGTGCCAGTAGTAATCGTGGGGTCAATGAGCAGTTCTTC
TRBJ2-3,TRBD1,.,TRBV2,CASQGVDTQYF,TGTGCCAGCCAGGGGGTGGATACGCAGTATTTT
TRBJ1-4,.,once,TRBV4-2,CASSQEKGVYSGEKLFF,TGTGCCAGCAGCCAAGAAAAGGGTGTCTATTCGGGTGAAAAACTGTTTTTT
TRBJ1-5,TRBD1,.,TRBV6-6,CASRKGQGAQPQHF,TGTGCCAGCAGGAAGGGACAGGGGGCTCAGCCCCAGCATTTT
TRBJ2-7,.,.,TRBV7-2,CASSLDSSLTYEQYF,TGTGCCAGCAGCTTAGATTCCAGCCTTACCTACGAGCAGTACTTC